Sequencing of this TCR beta chain was carried out in a study of blood T cell repertoires in COVID-19 (dated by TCRdb to the early 2020s). With regard to the full study: Collaborator samples came from the United States, Italy and Spain and covered acute and convalescent phases of COVID-19. The prospective study material was composed of cDNA or gDNA derived from T cells, B-cell-depleted T cells, or PBMCs. The dataset comprised deeply sampled blood TCRbeta repertoires from subjects exposed to, actively infected with, or recovered from COVID-19. The repertoires were released in a freely available public database meant as a resource for research on the immune response to SARS-CoV-2. Samples came from the ongoing ImmuneRACE study (first 160 participants) plus 1,254 subjects from 6 global collaborators. Sample metadata almost always included a de-identified subject ID, COVID-19 status, age in years and sex. Where HLA class I and class II types were available, the types were taken from metadata supplied by the sample provider, not from assay-based typing. Results and caveats for the whole study, not just this receptor: How much clinical and demographic metadata was included differed by source and by participant, and the metadata was provided uncurated.

Participants in the prospective study were aged roughly 18 to 89 years, lived in approximately 26 United States geographic areas, and enrolled through a virtual design. In the prospective study, cohorts were assigned on the basis of participant-reported clinical history obtained from a screening survey and a study questionnaire. Recovered participants in ImmuneRACE Cohort 3 were defined as having two consecutive negative NP/OP PCR tests, clearance from a healthcare professional, or resolution of symptoms. In the prospective study, whole blood, serum and a nasopharyngeal or oropharyngeal swab were collected from each participant by mobile phlebotomists. Participants in the prospective study had the option to provide additional blood draws and questionnaires over a 2-month period. Before DNA extraction, blood samples from the prospective study were shipped at room temperature or frozen. Details on this clone: Its cognate antigen has yet to be identified. Base qualities are missing; no much larger clone stands one base away.

TCRbeta CDR3 regions were amplified from genomic DNA using the immunoSEQ Assay, a bias-controlled multiplex PCR. The source study handled its data this way. Within the assay, amplification of reference gene primers was used to estimate how many nucleated cells each sample contained. To quantify the absolute abundance of each unique TCRbeta CDR3 rearrangement, sequence reads were collapsed and filtered. Productive Simpson clonality was computed per sample as the square root of Simpson's diversity index over productive rearrangements. As stored in TCRdb, this immuneACCESS dataset retains in-frame rearrangements with V and J assigned. A fraction of the clones does not appear; measured against another copy, unresolved V genes explain less than half of the discrepancy, and the remainder lacks a known reason. D and trimming come from the DNA, and the V and J calls and clone size come from that table. Counted in this sample were roughly 300,000 clones; about 85% of them appeared once. Of the sample, 2.5% falls within the top ten clones.

The CDR1 and CDR2 encoded by the germline V gene are KGHSH and LQKENI. The junction carries 13 bases between V and J, which are trimmed by 8 bases and 6 bases respectively. Inclusive of the bounding cysteine and phenylalanine, the CDR3 is 12 residues long. Only the CDR3 DNA stays, 36 bases, in frame from base 1. Sequences were obtained from PBMCs or T cells enriched from blood (not recorded which). The clonotype originates from a woman in her fifties or sixties who had recovered from COVID-19. Here the chain combines TRBV18 and TRBJ2-5; matching of 6 bases hints at TRBD1 as the D gene. The CDR3 here reads CASRGTEKTQYF. Read as DNA, the sequence is TGTGCCAGCAGGGGGACGGAGAAGACCCAGTACTTC.